Listed below are T cell receptor beta chains from one sample, sequenced in a study of blood T cell repertoires in COVID-19. Profiling relied on immunoSEQ multiplex PCR, and the TCRdb table lists in-frame clones only, not all of them. The sample carries about 130,000 clones, approximately 84% recorded once. Material: peripheral blood. Receptors originate from a human donor in a cohort sampled during active COVID-19. CDR3s include the opening cysteine and the closing phenylalanine or tryptophan. Each record gives: J gene, V gene, D gene, clone size, CDR3 DNA, CDR3 protein. D genes are given only for firm matches. Size is stated for part of the rows, as once, few or many counts, or as a class when the clone is expanded.

TRBJ1-2	TRBV5-8	TRBD1	-	TGTGCCAGCAGCCAGGACAGGGAATCTGGCTACACCTTC	CASSQDRESGYTF
TRBJ2-3	TRBV20-1	-	-	TGCAGTGCTAGAGATGAGACGCAGTATTTT	CSARDETQYF
TRBJ1-3	TRBV5-4	-	-	TGTGCCAGCAGCTTGCAGGGGTCTCCTGGAAACACCATATATTTT	CASSLQGSPGNTIYF
TRBJ1-2	TRBV23-1	-	-	TGCGCCAGCAGTCACCCGGGACTTTCAAACTATGGCTACACCTTC	CASSHPGLSNYGYTF
TRBJ2-7	TRBV7-2	-	-	TGTGCCAGCAGCCCGGTGAATTACGAGCAGTACTTC	CASSPVNYEQYF
TRBJ1-6	TRBV15	TRBD1	few	TGTGCCACCAGCAGAGATCTCTCGGACAGGGGACTCCCACCCCTCCACTTT	CATSRDLSDRGLPPLHF
TRBJ2-7	TRBV18	TRBD1	-	TGTGCCAGCTCACCAGTCAGGGACAGTCACGAGCAGTACTTC	CASSPVRDSHEQYF
TRBJ1-4	TRBV19	TRBD1	-	TGTGCCAGTAGTCAGCAGGGGGCTGGCGAAAAACTGTTTTTT	CASSQQGAGEKLFF
TRBJ1-4	TRBV19	-	once	TGTGCCAGTAGTACGTGGGGCGGGGCTAATGAAAAACTGTTTTTT	CASSTWGGANEKLFF
TRBJ2-7	TRBV16	-	many	TGTGCCAGCAGCCAATTGGCCATCGTAAATTCCGAGCAGTACTTC	CASSQLAIVNSEQYF
TRBJ1-6	TRBV11-1	-	-	TGTGCCAGCAGCTACAGGGCTTCACCCCTCCACTTT	CASSYRASPLHF
TRBJ1-1	TRBV2	-	-	TGTGCCAGCAGTGAAGACGCGGGTTCGCACACTGAAGCTTTCTTT	CASSEDAGSHTEAFF
TRBJ2-7	TRBV28	-	-	TGTGCCAGCAGCCGCTCCTACGAGCAGTACTTC	CASSRSYEQYF
TRBJ2-1	TRBV14	TRBD2	-	TGTGCCAGCAGCCGTCGGGGGGGCCCCTACAATGAGCAGTTCTTC	CASSRRGGPYNEQFF
TRBJ2-7	TRBV6-5	TRBD1	few	TGTGCCAGCACTGCCCCTCCCGGACAGGGCTACGAGCAGTACTTC	CASTAPPGQGYEQYF
TRBJ2-1	TRBV5-1	TRBD2	-	TGCGCCAGCAGACCTGGACTAGCGGGGGGGCCAAGTGAGCAGTTCTTC	CASRPGLAGGPSEQFF
TRBJ2-1	TRBV6-5	TRBD2	-	TGTGCCGACCCTATGGGGACTAGCGGGGATGAGCAGTTCTTC	CADPMGTSGDEQFF